This T cell receptor beta chain derives from a study of blood T cell repertoires in COVID-19. Produced via immunoSEQ multiplex PCR; TCRdb's table is partial and in-frame only. This sample has 400,000 to 450,000 clones, with 88% found just once. The source material was peripheral blood. The receptor's source is a woman between 50 and 59 years old with COVID-19, enrolled during active disease.

CDR3 residues: CASRPTGGSLYGYTF. The CDR3 region has the DNA TGTGCCAGTAGACCCACAGGGGGCTCCCTCTATGGCTACACCTTC. This chain connects TRBV19 to TRBJ1-2, with TRBD1 matching over 9 bases. In germline, CDR1 is LNHDA, CDR2 SQIVND (reference sequence). Trimming cost V 6 bases and J 4 bases; bases outside gene matches: 9. This CDR3 has 15 amino acids.